This T cell receptor (beta chain) was recorded in a study of shared clonotypes between healthy human individuals. Broader study findings: Clonotype sharing across donors was expected to vary with sequencing depth.

Germline loops: CDR1 SGHTA, CDR2 FQGNSA. The ends lost 5 bases at V and 13 bases at J; junction bases unmatched: 7. The CDR3 is made up of 13 amino acids. CD4+ cells yielded CD45RA+ naive and CD45RA-negative memory subsets. Produced via immunoSEQ multiplex PCR; TCRdb's table is partial and in-frame only. The table lists about 1.5 million clones, 98% of them singletons, with roughly 0.45% in the top ten. With respect to this clone: Its specificity is not known.

This TCR derives from a man aged 25 to 40 in good health. The J gene is TRBJ2-1, the V gene TRBV7-2, with 11 bases fitting TRBD2. Sequenced material: naive CD4+ T cells sorted from blood. Subset of the sample: CD45RA+ positively selected. Here the CDR3 DNA reads TGTGCCAGCAGCCCGAATAGCGGGAGGGGTCAGTTCTTC. Translation gives CASSPNSGRGQFF.